The clone carrying this TCR beta chain has only one observation. The data were taken from a study of blood T cell repertoires in COVID-19. Looking at the study overall: The origin of the acute and convalescent COVID-19 samples was the United States, Italy and Spain. T cells, B-cell-depleted T cells, or PBMCs provided the cDNA or gDNA that served as material.

Sequenced by immunoSEQ multiplex PCR; TCRdb stores in-frame clones only, minus some. The sample comprises approximately 180,000 clones, 75% to 85% of which are singletons, and more than 10% rests with the top ten. Germline V gene sequence: CDR1 SQVTM, CDR2 ANQGSEA. This CDR3 region has 13 residues. Trimming removed 5 bases from V and 4 bases from J, with 14 bases in between. The chain uses TRBV29-1 and TRBJ2-5, with D possibly TRBD1 on 6 matching bases. Sequenced input: peripheral blood. The clonotype originates from an elderly woman with COVID-19, enrolled during active disease. The CDR3 sequence is CSVLTGSSETQYF. CDR3 nucleotide sequence: TGCAGCGTTCTCACAGGGTCCTCAGAGACCCAGTACTTC.